This T cell receptor (beta chain) was profiled in a study of cytomegalovirus exposure and HLA in healthy donors. In the PCR, 60 Vbeta and 13 Jbeta primers were used. The table came from immunoSEQ multiplex PCR; TCRdb's copy has only in-frame clones and leaves some out. Counted here are around 210,000 clones, 70% to 85% occurring once; the ten biggest clones make up 1.7%. CDR1 is LNHDA, CDR2 SQIVND, per germline (reference sequence). There are 15 residues in the CDR3. The ends lost 3 bases at V and 4 bases at J; junction bases unmatched: 4. This clonotype originated in a man in his forties or fifties in good health and CMV-seronegative. V and J are TRBV19 and TRBJ2-2; the match to TRBD2 covers 8 bases. The sequenced material came from PBMCs. CDR3 DNA: TGTGCCAGTAGTATCGGGACTAGGTCCACCGGGGAGCTGTTTTTT. Translation gives CASSIGTRSTGELFF.